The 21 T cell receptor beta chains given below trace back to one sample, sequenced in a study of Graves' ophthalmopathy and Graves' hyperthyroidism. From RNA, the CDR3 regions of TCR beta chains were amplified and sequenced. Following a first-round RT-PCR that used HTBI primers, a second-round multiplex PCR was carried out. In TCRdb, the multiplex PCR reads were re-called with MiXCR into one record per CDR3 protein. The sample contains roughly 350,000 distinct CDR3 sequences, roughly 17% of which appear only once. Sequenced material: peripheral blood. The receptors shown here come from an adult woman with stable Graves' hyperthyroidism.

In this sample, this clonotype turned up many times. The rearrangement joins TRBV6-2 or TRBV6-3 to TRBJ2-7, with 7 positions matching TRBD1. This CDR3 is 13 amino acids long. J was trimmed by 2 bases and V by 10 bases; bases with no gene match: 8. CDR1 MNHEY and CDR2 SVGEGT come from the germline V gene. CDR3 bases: TGTGCCACCAAACAGGGACAGACCTACGAGCAGTACTTC. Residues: CATKQGQTYEQYF.

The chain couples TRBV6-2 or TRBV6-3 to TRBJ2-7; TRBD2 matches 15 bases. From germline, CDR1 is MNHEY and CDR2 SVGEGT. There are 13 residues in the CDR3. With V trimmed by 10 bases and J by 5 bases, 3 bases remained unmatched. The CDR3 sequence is CATRTSGRDEQYF. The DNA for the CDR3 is TGTGCCACAAGGACTAGCGGGAGGGACGAGCAGTACTTC.

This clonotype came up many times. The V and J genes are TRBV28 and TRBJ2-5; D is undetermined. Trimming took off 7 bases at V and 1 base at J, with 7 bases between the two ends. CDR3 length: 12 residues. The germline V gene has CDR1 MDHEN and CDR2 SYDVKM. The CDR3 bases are TGTGCCAGCACCAACTCCCAAGAGACCCAGTACTTC. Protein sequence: CASTNSQETQYF.

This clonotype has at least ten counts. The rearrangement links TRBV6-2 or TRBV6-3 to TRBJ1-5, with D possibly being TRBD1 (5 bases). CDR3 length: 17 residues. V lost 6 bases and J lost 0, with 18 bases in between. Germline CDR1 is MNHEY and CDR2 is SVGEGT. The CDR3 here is CASSPRWGRGSNQPQHF. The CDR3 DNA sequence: TGTGCCAGCAGCCCACGTTGGGGCCGCGGTAGCAATCAGCCCCAGCATTTT.

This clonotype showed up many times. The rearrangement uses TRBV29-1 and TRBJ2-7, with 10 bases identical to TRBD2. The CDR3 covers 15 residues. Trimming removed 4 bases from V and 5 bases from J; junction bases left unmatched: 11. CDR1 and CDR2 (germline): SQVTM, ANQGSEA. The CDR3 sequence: CSVVPSGRAPHEQYF. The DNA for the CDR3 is TGCAGCGTTGTCCCAAGCGGGAGGGCCCCCCACGAGCAGTACTTC.

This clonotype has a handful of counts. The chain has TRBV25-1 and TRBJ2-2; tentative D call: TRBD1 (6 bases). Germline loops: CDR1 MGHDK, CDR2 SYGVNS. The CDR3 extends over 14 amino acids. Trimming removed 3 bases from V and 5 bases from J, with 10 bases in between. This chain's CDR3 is CASSDQQGTGELFF. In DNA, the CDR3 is TGTGCCAGCAGTGATCAACAGGGTACCGGGGAGCTGTTTTTT.

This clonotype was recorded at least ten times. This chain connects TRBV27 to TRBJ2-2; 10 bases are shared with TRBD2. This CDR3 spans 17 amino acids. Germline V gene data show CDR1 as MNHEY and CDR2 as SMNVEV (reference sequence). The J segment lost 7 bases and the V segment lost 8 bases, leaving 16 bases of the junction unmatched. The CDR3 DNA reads TGTGCCAGCGGGCGGGGGCTAGCGGGAGTTACCGGCGGGGAGCTGTTTTTT. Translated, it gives CASGRGLAGVTGGELFF.

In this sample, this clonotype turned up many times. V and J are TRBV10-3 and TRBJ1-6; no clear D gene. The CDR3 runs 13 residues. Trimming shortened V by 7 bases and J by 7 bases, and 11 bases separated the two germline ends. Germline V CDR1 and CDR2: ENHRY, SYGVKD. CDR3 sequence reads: CAITGNLNSPLHF. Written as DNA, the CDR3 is TGTGCCATCACCGGGAACCTCAATTCACCCCTCCACTTT.

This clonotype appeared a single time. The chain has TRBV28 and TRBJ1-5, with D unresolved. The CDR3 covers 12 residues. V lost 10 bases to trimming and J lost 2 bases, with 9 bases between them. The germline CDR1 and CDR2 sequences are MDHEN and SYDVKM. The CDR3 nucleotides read TGTGCCACCACCGAGGGCAATCAGCCCCAGCATTTT. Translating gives CATTEGNQPQHF.

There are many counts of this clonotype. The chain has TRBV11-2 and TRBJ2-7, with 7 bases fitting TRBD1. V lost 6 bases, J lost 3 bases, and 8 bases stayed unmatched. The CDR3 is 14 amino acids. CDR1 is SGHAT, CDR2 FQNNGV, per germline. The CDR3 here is CASRSTDRIYEQYF. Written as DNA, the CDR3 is TGTGCCAGCAGATCCACGGACAGGATCTACGAGCAGTACTTC.

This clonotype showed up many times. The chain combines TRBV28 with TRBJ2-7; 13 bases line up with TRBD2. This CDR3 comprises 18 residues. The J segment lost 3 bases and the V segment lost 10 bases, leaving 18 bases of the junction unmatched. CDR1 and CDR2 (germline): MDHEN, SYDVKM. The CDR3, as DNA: TGTGCCACCACCCAGTCCCCCGGACTAGCGGGAGCCGACTACGAGCAGTACTTC. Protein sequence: CATTQSPGLAGADYEQYF. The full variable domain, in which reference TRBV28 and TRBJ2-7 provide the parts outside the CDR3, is DVKVTQSSRYLVKRTGEKVFLECVQDMDHENMFWYRQDPGLGLRLIYFSYDVKMKEKGDIPEGYSVSREKKERFSLILESASTNQTSMYLCATTQSPGLAGADYEQYFGPGTRLTVT.

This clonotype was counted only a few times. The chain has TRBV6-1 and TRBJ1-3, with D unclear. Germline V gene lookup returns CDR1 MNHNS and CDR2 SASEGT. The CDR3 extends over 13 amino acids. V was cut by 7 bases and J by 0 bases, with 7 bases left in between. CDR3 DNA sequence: TGTGCCAGCAAATCAGGCTCTGGAAACACCATATATTTT. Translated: CASKSGSGNTIYF.

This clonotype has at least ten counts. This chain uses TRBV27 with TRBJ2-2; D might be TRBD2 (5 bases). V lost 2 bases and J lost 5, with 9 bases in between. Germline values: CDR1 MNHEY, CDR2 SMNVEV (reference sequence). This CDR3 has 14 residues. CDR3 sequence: CASSLLGGTGELFF. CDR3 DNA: TGTGCCAGCAGTTTACTGGGCGGGACCGGGGAGCTGTTTTTT.

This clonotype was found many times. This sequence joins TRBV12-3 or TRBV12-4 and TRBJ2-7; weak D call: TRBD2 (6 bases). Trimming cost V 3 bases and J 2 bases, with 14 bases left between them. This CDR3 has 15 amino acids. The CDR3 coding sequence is TGTGCCAGCAGTTTCGAGGGACTCAACCCCTACGAGCAGTACTTC. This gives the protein CASSFEGLNPYEQYF.

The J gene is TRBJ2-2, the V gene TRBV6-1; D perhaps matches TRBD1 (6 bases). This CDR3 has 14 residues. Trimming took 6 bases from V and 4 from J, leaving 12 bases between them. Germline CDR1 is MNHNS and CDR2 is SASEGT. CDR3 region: CASSTTGTTGELFF. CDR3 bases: TGTGCCAGCAGCACGACAGGAACCACCGGGGAGCTGTTTTTT.

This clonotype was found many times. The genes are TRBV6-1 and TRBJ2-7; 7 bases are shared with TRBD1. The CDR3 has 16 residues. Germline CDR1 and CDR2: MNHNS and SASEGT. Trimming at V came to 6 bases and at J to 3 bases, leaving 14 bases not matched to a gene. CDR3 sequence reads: CASSRTSTTGDYEQYF. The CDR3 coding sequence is TGTGCCAGCAGCCGGACTTCTACCACAGGGGACTACGAGCAGTACTTC.

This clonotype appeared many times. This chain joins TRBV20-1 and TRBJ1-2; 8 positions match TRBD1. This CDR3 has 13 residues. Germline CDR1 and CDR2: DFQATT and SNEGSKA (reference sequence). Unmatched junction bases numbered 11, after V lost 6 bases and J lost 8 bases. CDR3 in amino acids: CSARKTGVGGYTF. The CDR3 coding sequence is TGCAGTGCCAGGAAGACAGGGGTGGGAGGCTACACCTTC.

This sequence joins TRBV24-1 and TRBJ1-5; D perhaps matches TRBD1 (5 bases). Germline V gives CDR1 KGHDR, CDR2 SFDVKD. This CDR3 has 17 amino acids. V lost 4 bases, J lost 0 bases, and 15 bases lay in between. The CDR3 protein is CATSEGRQGHSNQPQHF. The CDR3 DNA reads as TGTGCCACCAGTGAGGGTAGGCAGGGCCATAGCAATCAGCCCCAGCATTTT.

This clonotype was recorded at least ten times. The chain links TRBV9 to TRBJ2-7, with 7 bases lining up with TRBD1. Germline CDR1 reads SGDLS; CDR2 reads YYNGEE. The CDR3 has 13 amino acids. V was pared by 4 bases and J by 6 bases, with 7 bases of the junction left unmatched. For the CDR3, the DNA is TGTGCCAGCAGCACAGGGGTTAGTTCCGAGCAGTACTTC. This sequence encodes CASSTGVSSEQYF. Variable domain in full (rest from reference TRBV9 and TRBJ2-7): DSGVTQTPKHLITATGQRVTLRCSPRSGDLSVYWYQQSLDQGLQFLIQYYNGEERAKGNILERFSAQQFPDLHSELNLSSLELGDSALYFCASSTGVSSEQYFGPGTRLTVT.

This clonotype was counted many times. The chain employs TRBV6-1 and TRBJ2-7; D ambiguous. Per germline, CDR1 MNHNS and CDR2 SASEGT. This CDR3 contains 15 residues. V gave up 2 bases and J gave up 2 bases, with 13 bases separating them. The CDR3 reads CASSERDTRAYEQYF. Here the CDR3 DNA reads TGTGCCAGCAGTGAAAGGGATACCCGAGCCTACGAGCAGTACTTC.

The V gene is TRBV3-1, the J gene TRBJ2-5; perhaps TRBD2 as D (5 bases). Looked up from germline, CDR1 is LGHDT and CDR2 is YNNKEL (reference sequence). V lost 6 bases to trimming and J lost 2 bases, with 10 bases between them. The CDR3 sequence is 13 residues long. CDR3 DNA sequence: TGTGCCAGCAGTCGCGGGTGGCAAGAGACCCAGTACTTC. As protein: CASSRGWQETQYF.